What follows are 3 T cell receptor beta chains derived from one specimen sequenced in a study of cytomegalovirus exposure and HLA in healthy donors. This PCR relied on a set of 60 Vbeta primers and 13 Jbeta primers. Generated by immunoSEQ multiplex PCR, the TCRdb table keeps only in-frame clones and is missing some. The sample lists about 140,000 clones, over 70% seen once, with roughly 2.3% in the top ten. Sequencing input: PBMCs. These receptors all stem from a man aged 30 to 45 in good health and CMV-seronegative.

The DNA of the CDR3 is TGTGCCTGGAAGGACAGATTCTCCTACAATGAGCAGTTCTTC. It encodes CAWKDRFSYNEQFF. V usage is TRBV30 and J usage is TRBJ2-1, with a weak D call TRBD1 (6 bases). This CDR3 is 14 amino acids long. The germline V gene has CDR1 GTSNPN and CDR2 SVGIG (reference sequence). V was pared by 4 bases and J by 0 bases, with 10 bases between. Full variable domain (missing parts from reference TRBV30 and TRBJ2-1): SQTIHQWPATLVQPVGSPLSLECTVEGTSNPNLYWYRQAAGRGLQLLFYSVGIGQISSEVPQNLSASRPQDRQFILSSKKLLLSDSGFYLCAWKDRFSYNEQFFGPGTRLTVL.

V is TRBV6-1 and J is TRBJ2-1, with TRBD1 identical over 9 bases. J was trimmed by 1 base and V by 7 bases; bases with no gene match: 5. The germline CDR1 and CDR2 sequences are MNHNS and SASEGT. CDR3 length: 15 residues. The CDR3 region has the DNA TGTGCCAGCATCCCCGGGACAGGGTCCTACAATGAGCAGTTCTTC. As protein: CASIPGTGSYNEQFF.

This sequence joins TRBV5-1 and TRBJ2-7; D is unresolved. There are 14 residues in the CDR3. V was trimmed by 0 bases and J by 4 bases, leaving 11 bases between them. Germline values: CDR1 SGHRS, CDR2 YFSETQ. The CDR3 protein is CASSLGQVVYEQYF. The CDR3, as DNA: TGCGCCAGCAGCTTGGGCCAGGTGGTATACGAGCAGTACTTC. Combining the CDR3 with reference TRBV5-1 and TRBJ2-7 gives the whole variable domain KAGVTQTPRYLIKTRGQQVTLSCSPISGHRSVSWYQQTPGQGLQFLFEYFSETQRNKGNFPGRFSGRQFSNSRSEMNVSTLELGDSALYLCASSLGQVVYEQYFGPGTRLTVT.